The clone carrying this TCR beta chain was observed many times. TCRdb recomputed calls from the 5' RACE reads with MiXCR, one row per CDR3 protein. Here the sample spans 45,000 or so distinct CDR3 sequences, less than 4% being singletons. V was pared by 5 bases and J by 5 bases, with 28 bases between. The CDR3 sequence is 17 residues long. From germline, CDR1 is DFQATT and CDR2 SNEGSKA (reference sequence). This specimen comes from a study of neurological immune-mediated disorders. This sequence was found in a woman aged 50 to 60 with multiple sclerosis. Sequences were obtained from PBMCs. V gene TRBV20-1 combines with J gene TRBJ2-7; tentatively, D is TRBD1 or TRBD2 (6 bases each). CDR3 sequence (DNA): TGCAGTGCTCCCCGGGGGCCAGGGGAACAGGGATTGAACGAGCAGTACTTC. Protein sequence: CSAPRGPGEQGLNEQYF.